A single sample gave rise to the 20 T cell receptor beta chains below, sequenced in a study of cytomegalovirus exposure and HLA in healthy donors. Profiled with immunoSEQ multiplex PCR; TCRdb holds only in-frame clones, not every one. This sample carries approximately 150,000 clones, approximately 81% of them seen once, and the ten largest clones take 10% to 13%. Input material: PBMCs. These receptors all come from a man aged 25-45 years in good health and CMV-seropositive.

The chain combines TRBV20-1 with TRBJ1-1; unclear D gene. V dropped 3 bases and J dropped 6 bases, with 8 bases sitting between them. The length of the CDR3 is 11 residues. Germline-derived CDR1 and CDR2 are DFQATT and SNEGSKA (reference sequence). The DNA for the CDR3 is TGCAGTGCTAGTCGAGATTCTGAAGCTTTCTTT. Amino acid sequence: CSASRDSEAFF.

The genes are TRBV28 and TRBJ2-2, with 8 positions matching TRBD2. The germline V gene has CDR1 MDHEN and CDR2 SYDVKM. This CDR3 is built from 14 residues. V lost 7 bases to trimming and J lost 6 bases; unmatched junction nucleotides: 7. The chain's CDR3 is CASTPGGGPGELFF. CDR3 nucleotide sequence: TGTGCCAGCACCCCCGGGGGGGGACCCGGGGAGCTGTTTTTT.

The chain recombines TRBV7-2 with TRBJ1-4; the D is unclear. The length of the CDR3 is 14 residues. Trimming took 4 bases from V and 10 from J, leaving 16 bases between them. The germline V gene encodes CDR1 SGHTA and CDR2 FQGNSA. The chain's CDR3 is CASSSSGLSRKLFF. CDR3 nucleotide sequence: TGTGCCAGCAGCTCGAGCGGTCTGAGCCGAAAACTGTTTTTT.

The chain joins TRBV7-3 to TRBJ1-1; D ambiguous. Per the germline V gene, CDR1 is SGHTA and CDR2 is FQGTGA. Between the trimmed V and J ends, which lost 5 bases and 7 bases, there was a span of 11 bases. This CDR3 spans 12 amino acids. CDR3 DNA sequence: TGTGCCAGCAGCCCTGGGGAGGGTGAAGCTTTCTTT. This gives the protein CASSPGEGEAFF.

The chain has TRBV19 and TRBJ1-2, with 7 bases aligning to TRBD1. The V segment lost 4 bases and the J segment 3 bases; nucleotides outside the gene matches: 2. The CDR3 length is 13 residues. The germline CDR1 and CDR2 sequences are LNHDA and SQIVND (reference sequence). CDR3 loop: CASSTDRDYGYTF. DNA of the CDR3: TGTGCCAGTAGTACCGACAGGGACTATGGCTACACCTTC.

The J gene is TRBJ2-2, the V gene TRBV10-3; 9 bases align to TRBD2. Germline-derived CDR1 and CDR2 are ENHRY and SYGVKD. Unmatched junction bases numbered 11, after V lost 8 bases and J lost 4 bases. CDR3 length: 16 amino acids. CDR3 coding DNA: TGTGCCATCGCTATTGGAGCGGGAGGAGGCACCGGGGAGCTGTTTTTT. Its protein is CAIAIGAGGGTGELFF.

Concerning this clone itself: This sample includes further DNA sequences coding for the same CDR3. The rearrangement joins TRBV28 to TRBJ2-1, with TRBD1 matching 12 bases. J gave up 7 bases and V 5 bases, and 3 bases lay outside the gene matches. Germline V gene lookup returns CDR1 MDHEN and CDR2 SYDVKM. The CDR3 spans 14 residues. The CDR3 reads CASSRDRGLNEQFF. Here the CDR3 DNA reads TGTGCCAGCAGTCGGGACAGGGGGCTTAATGAGCAGTTCTTC.

The chain uses TRBV7-2 and TRBJ2-7; 10 bases line up with TRBD1. The CDR3 extends over 14 amino acids. The trim removed 5 bases at V and 9 bases at J, leaving 10 bases unmatched. CDR1 is SGHTA, CDR2 FQGNSA, per germline. The CDR3 sequence is CASSPDRGGVGQYF. In DNA, the CDR3 is TGTGCCAGCAGCCCGGACAGGGGGGGTGTCGGGCAGTACTTC.

This clone occurred a few times. The V gene is TRBV5-5, the J gene TRBJ2-7; possibly TRBD2 for D (7 bases). Between the trimmed V and J ends, which lost 0 bases and 0 bases, there was a span of 16 bases. The CDR3 spans 17 residues. Germline assignment: CDR1 SGHKS and CDR2 YYEKEE (reference sequence). The CDR3, as DNA: TGTGCCAGCAGCTTGGGATCGGGGGGCATTAACTCCTACGAGCAGTACTTC. This sequence encodes CASSLGSGGINSYEQYF.

The genes are TRBV27 and TRBJ1-2, with TRBD1 matching over 9 bases. This CDR3 spans 16 amino acids. CDR1 is MNHEY and CDR2 is SMNVEV in the germline V gene (reference sequence). The junction had 11 bases not matched to a gene; V was cut back by 6 bases and J by 3 bases. DNA of the CDR3: TGTGCCAGCAGGCTCGGGACAGGGACCGGCTACTATGGCTACACCTTC. Its protein is CASRLGTGTGYYGYTF.

The V gene is TRBV7-6, the J gene TRBJ2-2; tentatively, D is TRBD2 (6 bases). CDR1 is SGHVS, CDR2 FNYEAQ, per germline. The V gene lost 6 bases and the J gene lost 0 bases, with 8 bases spanning the gap. The CDR3 loop spans 14 amino acids. The CDR3 protein is CASSRDSNTGELFF. The DNA for the CDR3 is TGTGCCAGCAGTCGGGACTCGAACACCGGGGAGCTGTTTTTT.

The chain couples TRBV7-9 to TRBJ2-7, with 10 bases lining up with TRBD2. CDR1 and CDR2 (germline): SEHNR, FQNEAQ (reference sequence). Trimming cost V 1 base and J 5 bases; bases outside gene matches: 8. This CDR3 has 16 amino acids. DNA of the CDR3: TGTGCCAGCAGCTTAGGGCTAGCGGGAGTGATCCACGAGCAGTACTTC. This sequence encodes CASSLGLAGVIHEQYF.

This clone was observed once. The chain combines TRBV2 with TRBJ2-7; 11 nucleotides agree with TRBD2. The junction had 6 bases not matched to a gene; V was cut back by 5 bases and J by 3 bases. The CDR3 has 15 residues. Germline V gives CDR1 SNHLY, CDR2 FYNNEI. The CDR3 bases are TGTGCCAGCAGTAGCCTAGCGGGGGGTAACTACGAGCAGTACTTC. Translating it yields CASSSLAGGNYEQYF.

This chain links TRBV7-9 with TRBJ1-1; D is unclear. The CDR3 is made up of 13 amino acids. CDR1 is SEHNR, CDR2 FQNEAQ, per germline (reference sequence). Trimming cost V 5 bases and J 6 bases, with 13 bases left between them. Written as DNA, the CDR3 is TGTGCCAGCAGCCAACCATCCCCAGCTGAAGCTTTCTTT. This gives the protein CASSQPSPAEAFF.

This clone showed up just a few times. The rearrangement uses TRBV28 and TRBJ2-7, with 8 bases fitting TRBD1. The CDR3 runs 15 residues. Germline trimming cut 6 bases from V and 2 bases from J; bases unmatched to any gene: 9. CDR1 and CDR2 from the germline V gene are MDHEN and SYDVKM. DNA of the CDR3: TGTGCCAGCAGCGTCCTGGGACAGGTGGCCTACGAGCAGTACTTC. This codes for CASSVLGQVAYEQYF.

The DNA of the CDR3 is TGTGCCAGCAGCTTAGATGGGACGAGGAGGGTGGGTGGATCACCCCTCCACTTT. Amino acids: CASSLDGTRRVGGSPLHF. This chain connects TRBV7-2 to TRBJ1-6, with D possibly being TRBD1 (5 bases). Germline CDR1 is SGHTA and CDR2 is FQGNSA. The V end lost 1 base, the J end lost 10 bases, and 23 bases lay between the germline ends. This CDR3 spans 18 amino acids. The whole variable domain, filled in from reference TRBV7-2 and TRBJ1-6, reads GAGVSQSPSNKVTEKGKDVELRCDPISGHTALYWYRQSLGQGLEFLIYFQGNSAPDKSGLPSDRFSAERTGGSVSTLTIQRTQQEDSAVYLCASSLDGTRRVGGSPLHFGNGTRLTVT.

The chain employs TRBV28 and TRBJ1-3, with a weak D call TRBD1 (5 bases). This CDR3 contains 14 residues. Trimming took 6 bases from V and 1 from J, leaving 10 bases between them. The germline gives CDR1 MDHEN, CDR2 SYDVKM. CDR3 residues: CASRIQGSGNTIYF. In DNA form, the CDR3 reads TGTGCCAGCAGGATCCAGGGATCTGGAAACACCATATATTTT.

J is TRBJ1-4 and V is TRBV7-2; TRBD1 might be the D (5 bases). The germline gives CDR1 SGHTA, CDR2 FQGNSA. CDR3 length: 15 amino acids. The V end was cut by 1 base, the J end by 8 bases, with 14 bases between. The CDR3 spells CASSLGPGFREKLFF. CDR3 bases: TGTGCCAGCAGCTTAGGCCCAGGGTTCCGGGAAAAACTGTTTTTT.

The CDR3: CASSDQRERTDTQYF. Here the CDR3 DNA reads TGTGCCAGCAGCGACCAGCGGGAGCGTACAGATACGCAGTATTTT. The chain carries TRBV9 and TRBJ2-3; 8 positions match TRBD2. Looked up from germline, CDR1 is SGDLS and CDR2 is YYNGEE. The CDR3 covers 15 residues. V shed 3 bases, J shed 3 bases, and the junction held 6 bases outside the gene matches.

The rearrangement uses TRBV9 and TRBJ2-5; a possible D gene is TRBD2 (5 bases). The V gene's germline CDR1 is SGDLS and CDR2 YYNGEE. Trimming left V 0 bases short and J 9 bases short, with 18 bases between. The CDR3 loop spans 15 amino acids. The CDR3 DNA reads as TGTGCCAGCAGCGTAGCTATCAACCCCGTGGAGGCCCAGTACTTC. It encodes CASSVAINPVEAQYF.